What follows is one T cell receptor beta chain and its context. Its target is not known. Trimming cost V 3 bases and J 4 bases, with 9 bases left between them. Germline V gene lookup returns CDR1 SEHNR and CDR2 FQNEAQ (reference sequence). The CDR3 length is 13 residues. cDNA molecules, individually, were tagged with unique molecular identifiers. Via MiXCR, TCRdb re-called the 5' RACE reads, giving one row per CDR3 protein. The table includes around 53,000 distinct CDR3 sequences, more than 6.5% detected once. The record originates from a study of early T cells in non-severe SARS-CoV-2 infection. Looking at the study overall: Sequencing targeted bulk RNA from unsorted whole blood, leaving chains unpaired. Notes on the study in general: Sequences matched to VDJdb favored anti-spike CD8 responses, while private and CD4 specificities were missed.

The sequence derives from an adult who was a healthcare worker with PCR-confirmed SARS-CoV-2 infection or an uninfected control (not recorded which). The V and J genes are TRBV7-9 and TRBJ2-5, with D possibly TRBD2 on 6 matching bases. The sample was whole blood. For the CDR3, the DNA is TGTGCCAGCAGCTTCATCGGGGGAGAGACCCAGTACTTC. Translating gives CASSFIGGETQYF.